A single sample gave rise to the 23 T cell receptor beta chains below, sequenced in a study of T-cell reconstitution after alpha-beta-depleted transplantation in children (dated by TCRdb to 2016 to 2017). The method was PCR. The instrument given in TCRdb is Illumina HiSeq 2500. Molecular barcoding was employed in the preparation of TCR libraries, with unique molecular identifiers being used to normalize TCRbeta repertoire quantification. The raw public reads went through TCRdb reprocessing: fastp at Q25, MiXCR clone calling, in-frame beta chains kept. Here each entry gathers all rows of one CDR3 protein and keeps the most common genes and DNA. Across this sample there are a few hundred thousand distinct CDR3 sequences, with approximately 9.7% seen only once. The top ten hold 5.1% of the sample. The material was PBMCs from the stem cell graft donor, obtained from the stem cell graft. Source of these receptors: a human donor who donated a stem cell graft to a child with SCID.

This clonotype was seen repeatedly, ten times or more. The gene calls are TRBV20-1 and TRBJ1-2; the match to TRBD1 covers 7 bases. Losses at the gene ends were 5 bases for V and 4 bases for J; bases not matched to a gene: 7. The germline CDR1 and CDR2 sequences are DFQATT and SNEGSKA (reference sequence). The CDR3 consists of 13 residues. The DNA of the CDR3 is TGCAGTGCTCCGACAGGGAGGAGCTATGGCTACACCTTC. This encodes CSAPTGRSYGYTF.

In this sample, this clonotype turned up many times. The chain combines TRBV28 with TRBJ2-7, with 9 bases that match TRBD1. From germline, CDR1 is MDHEN and CDR2 SYDVKM. The CDR3 contains 15 residues. V trimming: 1 base; J trimming: 2 bases; junction bases outside the gene matches: 3. CDR3 sequence: CASSLLGQGTYEQYF. CDR3 coding DNA: TGTGCCAGCAGTTTATTGGGACAGGGCACCTACGAGCAGTACTTC.

The table lists this clonotype with many counts. The V gene is TRBV20-1, the J gene TRBJ2-3; 8 nucleotides line up with TRBD2. The V segment lost 3 bases and the J segment 2 bases; nucleotides outside the gene matches: 4. This CDR3 region has 14 residues. The V gene's germline CDR1 is DFQATT and CDR2 SNEGSKA (reference sequence). CDR3 residues: CSASGGGNTDTQYF. CDR3 nucleotides: TGCAGTGCTAGCGGCGGGGGGAACACAGATACGCAGTATTTT.

This clonotype was found many times. The V call is TRBV5-1, the J call TRBJ2-6; no clear D. The CDR3 covers 17 residues. Germline V gene data show CDR1 as SGHRS and CDR2 as YFSETQ. Trimming removed 4 bases from V and 4 bases from J, with 18 bases in between. CDR3 in amino acids: CASSVTGPSSGANVLTF. DNA of the CDR3: TGCGCCAGCAGCGTGACTGGTCCCTCCTCGGGGGCCAACGTCCTGACTTTC. The full variable domain, rest sourced from reference TRBV5-1 and TRBJ2-6, is KAGVTQTPRYLIKTRGQQVTLSCSPISGHRSVSWYQQTPGQGLQFLFEYFSETQRNKGNFPGRFSGRQFSNSRSEMNVSTLELGDSALYLCASSVTGPSSGANVLTFGAGSRLTVL.

This clonotype was counted many times. In nucleotides, the CDR3 is TGTGCCAGCAGCTTAGGACGCGGGGCTACCTACGAGCAGTACTTC. Its protein is CASSLGRGATYEQYF. The chain links TRBV7-2 to TRBJ2-7, with D possibly TRBD2 on 6 matching bases. CDR1 is SGHTA and CDR2 is FQGNSA in the germline V gene. Between the trimmed V and J ends, which lost 1 base and 2 bases, there was a span of 12 bases. There are 15 residues in the CDR3.

Ten or more counts support this clonotype. The junction departs from germline at one end; a sequencing error may be responsible. V usage is TRBV12-3 or TRBV12-4 and J usage is TRBJ1-2; unclear D gene. This CDR3 has 14 residues. The DNA for the CDR3 is TGCGCCAGCAGTCCAATCACGAGGGACTATGGCTACACCTTC. Translation: CASSPITRDYGYTF.

This clonotype was recorded many times. The V call is TRBV10-2, the J call TRBJ1-5; TRBD1 matches 7 bases. Per germline, CDR1 WSHSY and CDR2 SAAADI. This CDR3 comprises 15 residues. V trimming: 6 bases; J trimming: 0 bases; junction bases outside the gene matches: 5. CDR3 sequence (DNA): TGCGCCAGCAGCCCGGGACAGTATAGCAATCAGCCCCAGCATTTT. It codes for CASSPGQYSNQPQHF.

Regarding this clonotype: A much larger clone lies one base from this, so it may be a read error. This rearrangement joins TRBV9 to TRBJ1-6; D remains unclear. Germline CDR1 is SGDLS and CDR2 is YYNGEE. This CDR3 has 16 amino acids. The CDR3 DNA is TGTCCCAGCAGCGTAGGCCCTGTTTTGTTCAATTCACCCCTCCACTTT. This sequence encodes CPSSVGPVLFNSPLHF.

This sequence joins TRBV5-5 and TRBJ1-2; 9 nucleotides line up with TRBD1. Unmatched junction bases numbered 5, after V lost 3 bases and J lost 5 bases. Germline V gene data show CDR1 as SGHKS and CDR2 as YYEKEE (reference sequence). The CDR3 runs to 14 residues. The CDR3 nucleotides are TGTGCCAGCAGCTCTCCCGGGACAGGGTATGGCTACACCTTC. Protein sequence: CASSSPGTGYGYTF. Using reference TRBV5-5 and TRBJ1-2 for the parts outside the CDR3, the full variable domain is DAGVTQSPTHLIKTRGQQVTLRCSPISGHKSVSWYQQVLGQGPQFIFQYYEKEERGRGNFPDRFSARQFPNYSSELNVNALLLGDSALYLCASSSPGTGYGYTFGSGTRLTVV.

This clonotype was observed at least ten times. V and J are TRBV12-3 or TRBV12-4 and TRBJ1-1; 8 bases are shared with TRBD1. V was clipped by 3 bases and J by 3 bases; unmatched bases: 0. The CDR3 has 13 residues. The CDR3 is CASSLTGDTEAFF. The CDR3 nucleotides are TGTGCCAGCAGTTTGACAGGGGACACTGAAGCTTTCTTT.

This clonotype was found many times. V gene TRBV3-1 combines with J gene TRBJ1-2; 7 bases map to TRBD1. J gave up 8 bases and V 0 bases, and 12 bases lay outside the gene matches. From germline, CDR1 is LGHDT and CDR2 YNNKEL (reference sequence). The CDR3 runs 16 residues. The CDR3 DNA is TGTGCCAGCAGCCAAGATCGGCGAACAGGGGTGCTAGGCTACACCTTC. This codes for CASSQDRRTGVLGYTF.

This clonotype was recorded at least ten times. The chain couples TRBV7-9 to TRBJ1-1; 11 bases match TRBD1. The CDR3 has 15 residues. The germline V gene has CDR1 SEHNR and CDR2 FQNEAQ (reference sequence). V was clipped by 5 bases and J by 3 bases; unmatched bases: 5. The CDR3 loop is CASSPKGQGDTEAFF. The CDR3 DNA reads TGTGCCAGCAGCCCGAAGGGACAGGGGGACACTGAAGCTTTCTTT. The whole variable domain, filled in from reference TRBV7-9 and TRBJ1-1, reads DTGVSQNPRHKITKRGQNVTFRCDPISEHNRLYWYRQTLGQGPEFLTYFQNEAQLEKSRLLSDRFSAERPKGSFSTLEIQRTEQGDSAMYLCASSPKGQGDTEAFFGQGTRLTVV.

This clonotype was counted at least ten times. The chain uses TRBV7-9 and TRBJ2-3; no clear D. This CDR3 region has 13 residues. The V end was cut by 2 bases, the J end by 2 bases, with 5 bases between. Germline V gives CDR1 SEHNR, CDR2 FQNEAQ (reference sequence). This CDR3 reads CASSLKHTDTQYF. CDR3 sequence (DNA): TGTGCCAGCAGCTTAAAGCACACAGATACGCAGTATTTT.

This clonotype has ten or more counts. V and J are TRBV2 and TRBJ2-1; no firm D call. Trimming stripped 4 bases from V and 3 bases from J, with 13 bases between. This CDR3 spans 15 amino acids. CDR1 and CDR2 (germline): SNHLY, FYNNEI. The CDR3 loop reads CASSVESLGYNEQFF. As DNA, the CDR3 is TGTGCCAGCAGTGTTGAATCTTTGGGCTACAATGAGCAGTTCTTC.

The table lists this clonotype with many counts. J is TRBJ1-5 and V is TRBV6-5, with 8 bases aligning to TRBD1. Looked up from germline, CDR1 is MNHEY and CDR2 is SVGAGI. J gave up 6 bases and V 6 bases, and 13 bases lay outside the gene matches. This CDR3 is built from 16 residues. The CDR3: CASSPARQGFGQPQHF. CDR3 bases: TGTGCCAGCAGCCCGGCCCGACAGGGGTTCGGTCAGCCCCAGCATTTT.

This clonotype was recorded many times. The chain is built from TRBV4-1 and TRBJ1-3; the D gene is possibly TRBD1 (6 bases). Germline lookup yields CDR1 MGHRA and CDR2 YSYEKL. CDR3 size: 15 residues. V gave up 2 bases and J gave up 2 bases, with 10 bases separating them. The CDR3 nucleotides are TGCGCCAGCAGCCAAATGACAGGACCTGGAAACACCATATATTTT. Its translation: CASSQMTGPGNTIYF.

This clonotype was observed many times. The CDR3: CASSNTGTGGTDTQYF. The DNA of the CDR3 is TGTGCCAGCAGCAATACCGGGACAGGAGGGACAGATACGCAGTATTTT. J is TRBJ2-3 and V is TRBV7-8, with 8 bases fitting TRBD1. Trimming removed 5 bases from V and 3 bases from J; junction bases left unmatched: 10. The CDR3 covers 16 residues. CDR1 SGHVS and CDR2 FQNEAQ come from the germline V gene.

This chain joins TRBV25-1 and TRBJ1-5; no definite D call. V was shortened by 5 bases and J by 3 bases, with 11 bases between the two germline ends. Germline values: CDR1 MGHDK, CDR2 SYGVNS. This CDR3 contains 14 residues. This CDR3 reads CASSPSAVNQPQHF. The CDR3 bases are TGTGCCAGCAGTCCGTCAGCGGTCAATCAGCCCCAGCATTTT. The full variable domain, completed using reference TRBV25-1 and TRBJ1-5, is EADIYQTPRYLVIGTGKKITLECSQTMGHDKMYWYQQDPGMELHLIHYSYGVNSTEKGDLSSESTVSRIRTEHFPLTLESARPSHTSQYLCASSPSAVNQPQHFGDGTRLSIL.

Many counts were recorded for this clonotype. The J gene is TRBJ2-4, the V gene TRBV9; 8 nucleotides line up with TRBD1. The CDR3 is 14 residues long. Germline-derived CDR1 and CDR2 are SGDLS and YYNGEE. The ends lost 4 bases at V and 8 bases at J; junction bases unmatched: 8. CDR3 loop: CASSPGQGADIQYF. The CDR3 nucleotides are TGTGCCAGCAGCCCCGGACAGGGAGCGGACATTCAGTACTTC.

This clonotype was seen repeatedly, ten times or more. The chain employs TRBV5-1 and TRBJ2-3, with D possibly matching TRBD1 (6 bases). Germline V gene lookup returns CDR1 SGHRS and CDR2 YFSETQ. V was cut by 4 bases and J by 1 base, with 13 bases left in between. CDR3 length: 15 amino acids. CDR3 residues: CASSRRDIGTDTQYF. Here the CDR3 DNA reads TGCGCCAGCAGCCGCCGGGACATTGGCACAGATACGCAGTATTTT.

The gene calls are TRBV5-5 and TRBJ1-2, with D hard to call. This CDR3 comprises 12 residues. Per the germline V gene, CDR1 is SGHKS and CDR2 is YYEKEE (reference sequence). V was shortened by 1 base and J by 4 bases, with 5 bases between the two germline ends. The DNA of the CDR3 is TGTGCCAGCAGCTTGACGCCCTATGGCTACACCTTC. It specifies CASSLTPYGYTF. Variable domain in full (rest from reference TRBV5-5 and TRBJ1-2): DAGVTQSPTHLIKTRGQQVTLRCSPISGHKSVSWYQQVLGQGPQFIFQYYEKEERGRGNFPDRFSARQFPNYSSELNVNALLLGDSALYLCASSLTPYGYTFGSGTRLTVV.

The sample holds many counts of this clonotype. The V call is TRBV5-1, the J call TRBJ2-3; 12 bases are shared with TRBD2. Germline lookup yields CDR1 SGHRS and CDR2 YFSETQ. The CDR3 runs to 16 residues. Unmatched junction bases numbered 3, after V lost 0 bases and J lost 4 bases. CDR3 protein: CASSLASGGASDTQYF. The CDR3 nucleotides are TGCGCCAGCAGCTTGGCTAGCGGGGGGGCATCAGATACGCAGTATTTT.

This clonotype occurred a few times. The V gene is TRBV19, the J gene TRBJ1-1, with D perhaps TRBD1 (5 bases). Germline values: CDR1 LNHDA, CDR2 SQIVND (reference sequence). The CDR3 totals 15 residues. The V and J ends lost 3 bases and 1 base respectively, with 12 bases between them. The CDR3 sequence: CASSIKGNENTEAFF. The CDR3 DNA is TGTGCCAGTAGTATTAAGGGGAATGAGAACACTGAAGCTTTCTTT.